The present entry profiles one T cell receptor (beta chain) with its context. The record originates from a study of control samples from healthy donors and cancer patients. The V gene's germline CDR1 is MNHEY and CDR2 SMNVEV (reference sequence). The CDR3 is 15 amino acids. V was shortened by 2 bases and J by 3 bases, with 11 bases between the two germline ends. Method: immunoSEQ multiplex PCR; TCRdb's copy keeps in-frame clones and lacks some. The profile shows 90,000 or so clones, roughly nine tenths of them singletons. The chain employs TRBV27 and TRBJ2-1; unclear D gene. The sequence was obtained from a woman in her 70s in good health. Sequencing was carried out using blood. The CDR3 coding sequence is TGTGCCAGCAGTTTAGTTTATCCCCACTACAATGAGCAGTTCTTC. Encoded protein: CASSLVYPHYNEQFF.